The subject of this entry is one T cell receptor (beta chain). This sample was included in a study of T cell repertoires in cytomegalovirus infection. TCRdb re-derived calls from the reads in MiXCR, one entry per CDR3 protein. The sample shows about 360,000 distinct CDR3 sequences, roughly 18% of them seen only once. V shed 11 bases and J 6 bases; nucleotides not matched to a gene: 10. The CDR3 contains 14 residues. Germline-derived CDR1 and CDR2 are SNHLY and FYNNEI. The TCR was taken from a human donor in good health (CMV status not recorded). Some clones in this sample may be carry-over from other donors' samples. Sequenced: PBMCs. The rearrangement uses TRBV2 and TRBJ2-5; TRBD2 agrees at 12 bases. The CDR3 nucleotides are TGTGCCGGTAGTAGACTAGCGGGGGAAAAGACCCAGTACTTC. Translating it yields CAGSRLAGEKTQYF.